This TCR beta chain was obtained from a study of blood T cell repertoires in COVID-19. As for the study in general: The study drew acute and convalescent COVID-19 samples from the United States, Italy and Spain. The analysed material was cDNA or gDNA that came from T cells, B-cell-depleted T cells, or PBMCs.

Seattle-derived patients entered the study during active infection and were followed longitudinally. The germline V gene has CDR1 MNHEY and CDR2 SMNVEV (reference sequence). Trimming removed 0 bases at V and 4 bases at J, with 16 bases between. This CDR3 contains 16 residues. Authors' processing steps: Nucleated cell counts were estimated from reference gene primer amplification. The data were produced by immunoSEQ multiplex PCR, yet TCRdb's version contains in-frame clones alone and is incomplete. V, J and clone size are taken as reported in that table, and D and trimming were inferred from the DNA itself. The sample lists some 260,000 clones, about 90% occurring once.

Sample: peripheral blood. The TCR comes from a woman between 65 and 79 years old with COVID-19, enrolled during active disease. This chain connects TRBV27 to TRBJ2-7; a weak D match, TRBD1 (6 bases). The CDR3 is CASSLSWPGRGYEQYF. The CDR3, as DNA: TGTGCCAGCAGTTTATCTTGGCCGGGCAGGGGTTACGAGCAGTACTTC.